These T cell receptor beta chains were read from a single sample in a study of blood T cell repertoires in COVID-19. Sequencing used immunoSEQ multiplex PCR; TCRdb keeps in-frame clones, though not all of them. Found here are about 400,000 clones, 86% of them singletons; the top ten hold 1.4% to 1.5%. Sequenced sample: peripheral blood. These receptors were obtained from a woman under 40 with active or convalescent COVID-19. CDR3s include the opening cysteine and the closing phenylalanine or tryptophan. A D gene is named only where the DNA matches it firmly. Only some rows state a clone size, as once, few, many or a class for expanded clones.

TRBJ1-2 . TRBD1 TRBV6-5 CASSIDRGWGYTF TGTGCCAGCAGTATCGACAGGGGCTGGGGCTACACCTTC
TRBJ1-1 . . TRBV27 CASSSFGTEAFF TGTGCCAGCAGCTCATTCGGCACTGAAGCTTTCTTT
TRBJ2-7 . . TRBV19 CASSIDSVSSYEQYF TGTGCCAGTAGTATAGATAGCGTCTCCTCCTACGAGCAGTACTTC
TRBJ1-2 once TRBD1 TRBV13 CASSLEGQGVYGYTF TGTGCCAGCAGCTTAGAGGGACAGGGAGTTTATGGCTACACCTTC
TRBJ2-1 . . TRBV30 CAWSDSNDEQFF TGTGCCTGGAGTGACAGTAACGATGAGCAGTTCTTC
TRBJ2-7 . . TRBV12-3/TRBV12-4 CASSYLDGGEQYF TGTGCCAGCAGCTACCTCGATGGAGGCGAGCAGTACTTC
TRBJ2-3 . . TRBV4-1 CASSQDSSGADTQYF TGCGCCAGCAGCCAAGATTCGTCGGGGGCAGATACGCAGTATTTT
TRBJ1-2 . TRBD1 TRBV5-6 CASSGDRAFYGYTF TGTGCCAGCAGCGGGGACAGGGCCTTTTATGGCTACACCTTC
TRBJ1-1 . TRBD1 TRBV6-5 CASRDRDRPEEAFF TGTGCCAGCAGAGACCGGGACAGGCCTGAGGAAGCTTTCTTT
TRBJ1-4 . TRBD1 TRBV18 CASSPPMDRGEKLFF TGTGCCAGCTCACCGCCCATGGACAGGGGTGAAAAACTGTTTTTT
TRBJ1-5 . TRBD1 TRBV19 CASRRQGTNQPQHF TGTGCCAGTAGACGACAGGGGACGAATCAGCCCCAGCATTTT
TRBJ1-3 . . TRBV6-1 CASSEGQEISGNTIYF TGTGCCAGCAGTGAAGGACAGGAAATCTCTGGAAACACCATATATTTT
TRBJ2-3 . TRBD2 TRBV6-2/TRBV6-3 CASSPRPSGGTSTDTQYF TGTGCCAGCAGCCCCAGGCCTAGCGGCGGTACTAGCACAGATACGCAGTATTTT
TRBJ2-1 . . TRBV10-1 CASSDLWRGAGGEQFF TGCGCCAGCAGTGATCTCTGGCGGGGCGCTGGGGGTGAGCAGTTCTTC
TRBJ2-3 . TRBD2 TRBV6-5 CASSSTGGPADTQYF TGTGCCAGCAGTTCTACGGGGGGGCCGGCAGATACGCAGTATTTT
TRBJ1-2 . . TRBV27 CASNGGLGGYTF TGTGCCAGCAATGGGGGACTGGGCGGCTACACCTTC
TRBJ1-4 . . TRBV20-1 CSASSGGDNEKLFF TGCAGTGCTAGTTCGGGGGGTGATAATGAAAAACTGTTTTTT